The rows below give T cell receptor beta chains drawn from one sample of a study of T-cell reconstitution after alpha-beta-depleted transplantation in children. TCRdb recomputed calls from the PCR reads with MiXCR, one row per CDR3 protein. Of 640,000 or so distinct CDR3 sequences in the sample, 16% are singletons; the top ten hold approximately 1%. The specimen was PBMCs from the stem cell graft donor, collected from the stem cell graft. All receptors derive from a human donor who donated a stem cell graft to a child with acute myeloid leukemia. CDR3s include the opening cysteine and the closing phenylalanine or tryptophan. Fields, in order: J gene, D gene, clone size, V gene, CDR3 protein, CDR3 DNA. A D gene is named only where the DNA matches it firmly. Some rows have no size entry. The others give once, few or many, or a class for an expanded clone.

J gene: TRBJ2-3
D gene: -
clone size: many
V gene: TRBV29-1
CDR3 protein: CSVERTSNTQYF
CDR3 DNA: TGCAGCGTTGAAAGAACATCTAATACGCAGTATTTT

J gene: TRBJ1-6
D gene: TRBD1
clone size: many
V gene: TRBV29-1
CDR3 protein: CSVGTGLNSPLHF
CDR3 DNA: TGCAGCGTAGGGACAGGGTTGAATTCACCCCTCCACTTT

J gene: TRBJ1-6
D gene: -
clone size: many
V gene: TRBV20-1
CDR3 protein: CSAKSSATYNSPLHF
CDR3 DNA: TGCAGTGCTAAATCCTCCGCTACCTATAATTCACCCCTCCACTTT

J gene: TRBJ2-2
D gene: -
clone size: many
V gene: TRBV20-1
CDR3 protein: CSAPGVGNTGELFF
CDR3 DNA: TGCAGTGCTCCAGGGGTTGGAAACACCGGGGAGCTGTTTTTT

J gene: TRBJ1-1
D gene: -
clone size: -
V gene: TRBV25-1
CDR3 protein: CASSEYNAEPNTEAFF
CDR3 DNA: TGTGCCAGCAGTGAATATAACGCAGAACCCAACACTGAAGCTTTCTTT

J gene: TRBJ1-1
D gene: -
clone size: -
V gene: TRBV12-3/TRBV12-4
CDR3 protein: CASTGGDRYTEAFF
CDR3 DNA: TGTGCCAGCACCGGCGGGGACCGGTACACTGAAGCTTTCTTT

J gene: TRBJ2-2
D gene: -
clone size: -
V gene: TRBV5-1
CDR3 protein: CASSLGMTETGELFF
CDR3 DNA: TGCGCCAGCAGCTTGGGCATGACAGAAACCGGGGAGCTGTTTTTT

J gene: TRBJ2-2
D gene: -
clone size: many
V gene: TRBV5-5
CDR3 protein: CASSLTVNTGELFF
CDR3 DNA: TGTGCCAGCAGCTTAACAGTCAACACCGGGGAGCTGTTTTTT

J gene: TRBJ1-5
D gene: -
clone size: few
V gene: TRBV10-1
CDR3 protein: CASSDQGYHSNQPQHF
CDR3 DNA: TGCGCCAGCAGCGATCAGGGTTATCATAGCAATCAGCCCCAGCATTTT

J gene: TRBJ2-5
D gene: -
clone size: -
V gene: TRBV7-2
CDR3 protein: CASSPDAVGETQYF
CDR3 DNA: TGTGCCAGCAGCCCCGACGCCGTCGGGGAGACCCAGTACTTC

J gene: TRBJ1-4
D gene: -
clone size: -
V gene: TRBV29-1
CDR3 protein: CSAGADSATNEKLFF
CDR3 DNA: TGCAGCGCGGGGGCAGACTCTGCAACTAATGAAAAACTGTTTTTT

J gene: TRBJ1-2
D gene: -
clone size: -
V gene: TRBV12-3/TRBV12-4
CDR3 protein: CASSLLGATGGYGYTF
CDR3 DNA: TGTGCCAGCAGTTTATTAGGGGCTACGGGAGGCTATGGCTACACCTTC

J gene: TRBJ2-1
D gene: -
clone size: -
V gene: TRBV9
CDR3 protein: CASSLRESNEQFF
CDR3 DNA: TGTGCCAGCAGCCTCCGGGAGAGCAATGAGCAGTTCTTC

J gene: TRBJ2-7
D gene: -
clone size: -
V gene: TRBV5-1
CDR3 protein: CASSMEDLRYEQYF
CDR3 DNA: TGCGCCAGCAGCATGGAGGACTTACGATACGAGCAGTACTTC

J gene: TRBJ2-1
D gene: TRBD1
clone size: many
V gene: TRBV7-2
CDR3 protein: CASSPGTGVDDEQFF
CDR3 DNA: TGTGCCAGCAGCCCAGGGACAGGGGTAGACGATGAGCAGTTCTTC

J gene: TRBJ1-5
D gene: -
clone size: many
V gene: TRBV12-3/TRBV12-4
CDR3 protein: CASSLARAKQPQHF
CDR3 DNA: TGTGCCAGCAGTTTAGCCAGGGCGAAACAGCCCCAGCATTTT

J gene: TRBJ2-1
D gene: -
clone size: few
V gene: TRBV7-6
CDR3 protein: CASSLEAPIGPNEQFF
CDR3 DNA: TGTGCCAGCAGCTTAGAGGCCCCTATAGGCCCCAATGAGCAGTTCTTC

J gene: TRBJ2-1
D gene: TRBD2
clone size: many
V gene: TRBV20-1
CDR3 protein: CSARVAGSGGYNEQFF
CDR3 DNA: TGCAGTGCTAGAGTGGCAGGCAGCGGGGGGTATAATGAGCAGTTCTTC

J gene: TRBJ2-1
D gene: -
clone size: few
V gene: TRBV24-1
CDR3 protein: CATSDLRRNEQFF
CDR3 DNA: TGTGCCACCAGTGATTTAAGGAGGAATGAGCAGTTCTTC

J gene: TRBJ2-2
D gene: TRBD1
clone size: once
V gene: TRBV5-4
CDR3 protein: CASSFMGQGNTGELFF
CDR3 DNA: TGTGCCAGCAGCTTTATGGGACAGGGCAACACCGGGGAGCTGTTTTTT

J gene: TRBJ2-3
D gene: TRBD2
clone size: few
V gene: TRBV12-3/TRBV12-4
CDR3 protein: CASTIGGTGTDTQYF
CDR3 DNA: TGTGCCAGCACCATCGGGGGGACGGGCACAGATACGCAGTATTTT

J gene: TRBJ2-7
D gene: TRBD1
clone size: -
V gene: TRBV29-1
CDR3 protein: CSVRDSFYEQYF
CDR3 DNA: TGCAGCGTTCGGGACAGCTTCTACGAGCAGTACTTC

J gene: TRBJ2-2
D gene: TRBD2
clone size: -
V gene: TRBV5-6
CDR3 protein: CASSGWTSGGAHPLNTGELFF
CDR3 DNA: TGTGCCAGCAGCGGGTGGACTAGCGGGGGAGCCCATCCGCTGAACACCGGGGAGCTGTTTTTT

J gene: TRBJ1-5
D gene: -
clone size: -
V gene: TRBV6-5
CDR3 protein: CASSYDRRLEPQHF
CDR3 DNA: TGTGCCAGCAGTTACGACCGCCGGTTAGAGCCCCAGCATTTT

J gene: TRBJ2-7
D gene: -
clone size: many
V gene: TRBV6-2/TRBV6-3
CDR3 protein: CASSRTTVYEQYF
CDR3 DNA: TGTGCCAGCAGTCGCACGACAGTTTACGAGCAGTACTTC